A selection of T cell receptor beta chains follows, all from one sample in a study of response to subunit inactivated influenza vaccine. TCRdb used MiXCR to reprocess the RT-PCR reads, holding one entry per CDR3 protein. The repertoire includes some 600,000 distinct CDR3 sequences, around 15% of them detected once, and approximately 7.6% sits in the top ten. The material sequenced was PBMCs from blood, taken approximately 15 days before vaccination. The source of these receptors is a man between 45 and 60 years old who received an inactivated influenza vaccine. The conserved cysteine and the conserved F or W are not part of the CDR3 here.

ASSLVGQGPGNTIY TRBJ1-3 TRBV5-1
ASSPGDVNLLTDTQY TRBJ2-3 TRBV18
ASSLETGFNSPLH TRBJ1-6 TRBV5-5
ASSYDSRHRSYNEQF TRBJ2-1 TRBV6-5
ASSRRPTSGRGNEQF TRBJ2-1 TRBV4-1
ASSQDITGTYEQY TRBJ2-7 TRBV4-3
SVEDWALTDTQY TRBJ2-3 TRBV29-1
ASSYMSGQLGQSTDTQY TRBJ2-3 TRBV6-2/TRBV6-3
ASSLGGANEKLF TRBJ1-4 TRBV5-1
ASSQGLRGTLSGYT TRBJ1-2 TRBV3-1
ASSPGARVETQY TRBJ2-5 TRBV18
ASTVNSRETQY TRBJ2-5 TRBV2
SATVGGSGDTQY TRBJ2-3 TRBV20-1
ASSLVGVGFTSGNTIY TRBJ1-3 TRBV11-2
ASSVAAYNEQF TRBJ2-1 TRBV11-2
ATKLAGDHNEQF TRBJ2-1 TRBV24-1
SVKREIGFGPDTQY TRBJ2-3 TRBV29-1
ASSLGQGVNTIY TRBJ1-3 TRBV5-5
ASSHGGNQPQH TRBJ1-5 TRBV11-2
ATSRSPGTGDETQY TRBJ2-5 TRBV15
ASSLEASGSYNEQF TRBJ2-1 TRBV11-2
ASSPRTENYGYT TRBJ1-2 TRBV18
ASSLPSSRSQETQY TRBJ2-5 TRBV5-1
ASSRGAGETQY TRBJ2-5 TRBV28
ASSFGDSPSSYTGELF TRBJ2-2 TRBV5-5